The 16 T cell receptor beta chains below come from one sample, sequenced in a study of beta chain features in type 1 diabetes. As every portion of the isolated RNA was reverse transcribed, the sequencing read expressed TCRB transcripts. TCRdb keeps only in-frame clones here, not all; method: immunoSEQ multiplex PCR. The sample has fewer than 550,000 clones, approximately 10% seen once. Source material: naive CD4+ T cells from blood. These receptor sequences come from a woman aged 18 to 35 in good health.

This clone was observed a handful of times. The CDR3: CASSHSTGGSSGANVLTF. CDR3 DNA sequence: TGTGCCAGCAGCCACTCGACAGGGGGTTCTTCTGGGGCCAACGTCCTGACTTTC. The chain links TRBV4-2 to TRBJ2-6, with 9 bases matching TRBD1. With V trimmed by 3 bases and J by 1 base, 7 bases remained unmatched. The V gene's germline CDR1 is LGHNA and CDR2 YNFKEQ. The CDR3 loop spans 18 amino acids.

There are a few counts of this clone. The chain is built from TRBV4-3 and TRBJ2-1, with TRBD1 as a possible D gene (6 bases). The CDR3 is 18 residues long. From germline, CDR1 is LGHNA and CDR2 YSLEER. The germline V and J ends were trimmed by 3 bases and 0 bases, with 18 bases remaining between them. CDR3 in amino acids: CASSQGPGHLLSYNEQFF. The CDR3 DNA follows: TGCGCCAGCAGCCAGGGCCCGGGACACCTTCTCTCCTACAATGAGCAGTTCTTC.

In this sample, this clone turned up a few times. The gene calls are TRBV7-2 and TRBJ1-6; the D is unclear. V was trimmed by 1 base and J by 4 bases, leaving 8 bases between them. CDR3 length equals 15 residues. Germline V gives CDR1 SGHTA, CDR2 FQGNSA. The CDR3 protein is CASSLELGYNSPLHF. The CDR3 DNA sequence: TGTGCCAGCAGCTTAGAATTGGGGTATAATTCACCCCTCCACTTT.

The chain links TRBV9 to TRBJ2-1; the match to TRBD2 covers 10 bases. J was trimmed by 6 bases and V by 0 bases; bases with no gene match: 3. Germline CDR1 SGDLS, CDR2 YYNGEE. The CDR3 length is 15 residues. CDR3 sequence: CASSVASGRGNEQFF. The CDR3 nucleotides are TGTGCCAGCAGCGTAGCGAGCGGGAGGGGCAATGAGCAGTTCTTC.

The gene calls are TRBV11-2 and TRBJ2-3, with D unclear. The CDR3 spans 14 residues. V lost 3 bases to trimming and J lost 0 bases, with 7 bases between them. Germline CDR1 reads SGHAT; CDR2 reads FQNNGV. Written as DNA, the CDR3 is TGTGCCAGCAGCTTCACCCATAGCACAGATACGCAGTATTTT. It specifies CASSFTHSTDTQYF.

V and J are TRBV7-2 and TRBJ2-6, with D unresolved. This CDR3 region has 17 residues. Trimming left V 1 base short and J 0 bases short, with 10 bases between. The germline CDR1 and CDR2 sequences are SGHTA and FQGNSA. CDR3 nucleotide sequence: TGTGCCAGCAGCTTAGTCGCGTACACCTCTGGGGCCAACGTCCTGACTTTC. It translates to CASSLVAYTSGANVLTF.

The rearrangement links TRBV4-2 to TRBJ2-5; 10 nucleotides match TRBD2. Germline V CDR1 and CDR2: LGHNA, YNFKEQ. V shed 0 bases and J 7 bases; nucleotides not matched to a gene: 11. The CDR3 has 17 amino acids. CDR3 sequence (DNA): TGTGCCAGCAGCCAAGAACCGGCAGCGGGAGGGCCGGGGACCCAGTACTTC. This sequence encodes CASSQEPAAGGPGTQYF.

CDR3 DNA sequence: TGTGCCAGCAGCCCCGACGGACGGTACGAGCAGTACGTC. This encodes CASSPDGRYEQYV. The chain combines TRBV7-3 with TRBJ2-7; D is unresolved. Germline CDR1 is SGHTA and CDR2 is FQGTGA. The CDR3 runs 13 residues. V shed 5 bases and J shed 4 bases, with 12 bases lying between them.

This clone occurred a few times. V is TRBV2 and J is TRBJ2-5; D ambiguous. The CDR3 spans 13 residues. Trimming left V 8 bases short and J 1 base short, with 11 bases between. Germline V gene sequence: CDR1 SNHLY, CDR2 FYNNEI. CDR3 DNA sequence: TGTGCCAGCGGGTTTGGGCCCCAAGAGACCCAGTACTTC. This translates into CASGFGPQETQYF.

The V and J genes are TRBV18 and TRBJ2-7; 7 nucleotides agree with TRBD1. Germline CDR1 and CDR2: KGHSH and LQKENI. The CDR3 covers 16 residues. J gave up 5 bases and V 6 bases, and 16 bases lay outside the gene matches. The CDR3 nucleotides read TGTGCCAGCTCCCACAAGACAGGGTTGGGCCTTCACGAGCAGTACGTC. It codes for CASSHKTGLGLHEQYV.

On this clone: This sample includes further DNA sequences coding for the same CDR3. The V and J genes are TRBV18 and TRBJ2-5; the D gene is possibly TRBD2 (5 bases). The CDR3 extends over 13 amino acids. Germline CDR1 reads KGHSH; CDR2 reads LQKENI. V dropped 3 bases and J dropped 3 bases, with 8 bases sitting between them. CDR3 coding DNA: TGTGCCAGCTCACCTGGACTTAAAGAGACCCAGTACTTC. Its protein is CASSPGLKETQYF.

This chain connects TRBV13 to TRBJ2-7, with a tentative D call TRBD2 (6 bases). This CDR3 is built from 14 residues. Germline V gene data show CDR1 as PRHDT and CDR2 as FYEKMQ (reference sequence). V lost 6 bases to trimming and J lost 1 base, with 13 bases between them. The CDR3 here is CASRFAGRSYEQYF. The CDR3, as DNA: TGTGCCAGCAGATTCGCGGGGAGGTCCTACGAGCAGTACTTC.

This clone occurred a few times. The chain joins TRBV7-2 to TRBJ2-1; TRBD1 aligns across 9 bases. The CDR3 has 15 residues. The junction had 7 bases not matched to a gene; V was cut back by 7 bases and J by 3 bases. Germline CDR1 reads SGHTA; CDR2 reads FQGNSA. This CDR3 reads CASTYRGLSYNEQFF. CDR3 DNA sequence: TGTGCCAGCACCTACAGGGGGCTAAGCTACAATGAGCAGTTCTTC.

The chain recombines TRBV20-1 with TRBJ2-1; tentatively, D is TRBD1 (6 bases). This CDR3 is 11 amino acids long. CDR1 and CDR2 from the germline V gene are DFQATT and SNEGSKA (reference sequence). Trimming removed 7 bases from V and 6 bases from J, with 10 bases in between. The CDR3 spells CSVQGTNEQFF. The CDR3 DNA reads TGCAGTGTACAGGGTACCAATGAGCAGTTCTTC.

The chain links TRBV13 to TRBJ1-4; weak D call: TRBD1 (5 bases). The germline V gene has CDR1 PRHDT and CDR2 FYEKMQ (reference sequence). The V end lost 5 bases, the J end lost 8 bases, and 15 bases lay between the germline ends. This CDR3 is built from 14 residues. CDR3 nucleotides: TGTGCCAGCAGCCCCTCTCGGGGGGGAGAAAAACTGTTTTTT. It is translated as CASSPSRGGEKLFF.

This clone came up a few times. V and J are TRBV9 and TRBJ1-4; D is ambiguous. From germline, CDR1 is SGDLS and CDR2 YYNGEE. V dropped 0 bases and J dropped 0 bases, with 9 bases sitting between them. The CDR3 has 16 amino acids. CDR3 protein: CASSVAHSATNEKLFF. CDR3 DNA sequence: TGTGCCAGCAGCGTAGCTCACAGTGCAACTAATGAAAAACTGTTTTTT.